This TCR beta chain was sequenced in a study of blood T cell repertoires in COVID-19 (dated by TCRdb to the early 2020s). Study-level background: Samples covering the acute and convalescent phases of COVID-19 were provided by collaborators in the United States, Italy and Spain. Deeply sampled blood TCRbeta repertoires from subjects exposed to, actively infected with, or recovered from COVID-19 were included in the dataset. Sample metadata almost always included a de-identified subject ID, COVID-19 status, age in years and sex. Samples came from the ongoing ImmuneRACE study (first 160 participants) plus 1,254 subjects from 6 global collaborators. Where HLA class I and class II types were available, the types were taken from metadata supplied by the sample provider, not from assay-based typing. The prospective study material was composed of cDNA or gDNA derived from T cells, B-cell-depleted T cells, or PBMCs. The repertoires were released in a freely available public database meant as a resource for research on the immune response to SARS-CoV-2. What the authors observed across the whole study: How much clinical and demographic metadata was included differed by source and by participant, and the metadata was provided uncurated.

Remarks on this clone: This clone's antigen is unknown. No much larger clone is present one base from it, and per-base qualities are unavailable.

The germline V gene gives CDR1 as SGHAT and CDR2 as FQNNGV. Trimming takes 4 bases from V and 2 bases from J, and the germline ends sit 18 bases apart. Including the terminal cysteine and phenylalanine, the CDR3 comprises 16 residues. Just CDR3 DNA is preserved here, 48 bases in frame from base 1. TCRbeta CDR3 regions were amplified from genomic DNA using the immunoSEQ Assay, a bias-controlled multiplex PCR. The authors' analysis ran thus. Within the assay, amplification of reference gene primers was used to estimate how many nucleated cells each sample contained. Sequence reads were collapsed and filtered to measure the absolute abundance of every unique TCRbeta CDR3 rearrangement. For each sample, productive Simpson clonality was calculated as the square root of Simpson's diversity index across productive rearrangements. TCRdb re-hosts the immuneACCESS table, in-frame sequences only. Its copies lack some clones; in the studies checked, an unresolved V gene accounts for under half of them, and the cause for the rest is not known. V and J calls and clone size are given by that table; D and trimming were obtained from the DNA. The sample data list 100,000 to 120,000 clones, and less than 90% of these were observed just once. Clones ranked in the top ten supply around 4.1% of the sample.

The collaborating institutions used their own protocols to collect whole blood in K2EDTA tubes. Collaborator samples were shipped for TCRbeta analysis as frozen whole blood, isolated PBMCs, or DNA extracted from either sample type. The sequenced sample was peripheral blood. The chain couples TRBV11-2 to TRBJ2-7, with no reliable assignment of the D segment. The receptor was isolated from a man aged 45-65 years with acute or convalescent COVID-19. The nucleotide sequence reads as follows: TGTGCCAGCAGCTCCCGTTCAGGTCCTCACCCCTACGAGCAGTACTTC. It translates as CASSSRSGPHPYEQYF.